These 5 T cell receptor beta chains were all obtained from the same sample, sequenced in a study of cytomegalovirus exposure and HLA in healthy donors. With 60 Vbeta and 13 Jbeta primers, the PCR was carried out. Assay: immunoSEQ multiplex PCR; the TCRdb copy retains only in-frame clones and omits some. Of about 79,000 clones listed, roughly 70% were seen once; the top ten hold 7.5% to 9.5%. Material: PBMCs. The receptor source for this set is a man aged 40-49 years in good health and CMV-seropositive.

This rearrangement joins TRBV11-2 to TRBJ1-1, with 8 bases matching TRBD1. V lost 1 base to trimming and J lost 0 bases; unmatched junction nucleotides: 7. CDR1 SGHAT and CDR2 FQNNGV come from the germline V gene. The CDR3 loop spans 17 amino acids. In DNA form, the CDR3 reads TGTGCCAGCAGCTTAGTCAGGGGGCGCGCCCTGAACACTGAAGCTTTCTTT. Its translation: CASSLVRGRALNTEAFF.

The rearrangement joins TRBV7-9 to TRBJ1-2; 8 positions agree with TRBD1. Trimming at V came to 5 bases and at J to 7 bases, leaving 12 bases not matched to a gene. The CDR3 has 15 residues. CDR1 and CDR2 (germline): SEHNR, FQNEAQ (reference sequence). The CDR3 is CASSPVDRESGGYTF. CDR3 bases: TGTGCCAGCAGCCCCGTGGACAGGGAATCAGGTGGCTACACCTTC.

The J gene is TRBJ1-1, the V gene TRBV2; maybe TRBD1 (5 bases). The CDR3 has 14 amino acids. V lost 3 bases, J lost 1 base, and 9 bases lay in between. Germline V gives CDR1 SNHLY, CDR2 FYNNEI. CDR3 sequence: CASSEEGTNTEAFF. DNA for the CDR3: TGTGCCAGCAGTGAGGAGGGGACGAACACTGAAGCTTTCTTT.

Written as DNA, the CDR3 is TGTGCCAGCAGCTTAGTAGATTCACCCCTCCACTTT. Its protein is CASSLVDSPLHF. This chain connects TRBV11-2 to TRBJ1-6, with D unresolved. CDR1 and CDR2 (germline): SGHAT, FQNNGV. V lost 1 base and J 8 bases, leaving 3 bases between the germline ends. The CDR3 has 12 amino acids.

The table lists this clone with a few counts. V usage is TRBV11-2 and J usage is TRBJ2-3, with 8 positions matching TRBD2. The trim removed 4 bases at V and 11 bases at J, leaving 14 bases unmatched. Germline loops: CDR1 SGHAT, CDR2 FQNNGV. The CDR3 length is 15 residues. The CDR3 sequence: CASSSPRVAGKVQYF. CDR3 nucleotides: TGTGCCAGCAGCTCCCCCAGAGTAGCGGGGAAAGTGCAGTATTTT.